This TCR beta chain was identified in a study of T cell changes during pregnancy in multiple sclerosis. Libraries were prepared by immunoSEQ multiplex PCR; TCRdb keeps only in-frame clonotypes and omits some of them. The table lists roughly 100,000 clones, 91% of them singletons. The V end lost 4 bases, the J end lost 4 bases, and 16 bases lay between the germline ends. This CDR3 region has 15 residues. Germline lookup yields CDR1 SGHKS and CDR2 YYEKEE (reference sequence). The J gene is TRBJ2-3, the V gene TRBV5-5; perhaps TRBD2 as D (5 bases). The TCR was taken from a female donor with multiple sclerosis, enrolled in a pregnancy study. Sample: peripheral blood, taken in the second trimester of pregnancy. The CDR3 DNA sequence: TGTGCCAGCAGCCCTTTTGAGGGAGTCGCAGATACGCAGTATTTT. Protein product: CASSPFEGVADTQYF.